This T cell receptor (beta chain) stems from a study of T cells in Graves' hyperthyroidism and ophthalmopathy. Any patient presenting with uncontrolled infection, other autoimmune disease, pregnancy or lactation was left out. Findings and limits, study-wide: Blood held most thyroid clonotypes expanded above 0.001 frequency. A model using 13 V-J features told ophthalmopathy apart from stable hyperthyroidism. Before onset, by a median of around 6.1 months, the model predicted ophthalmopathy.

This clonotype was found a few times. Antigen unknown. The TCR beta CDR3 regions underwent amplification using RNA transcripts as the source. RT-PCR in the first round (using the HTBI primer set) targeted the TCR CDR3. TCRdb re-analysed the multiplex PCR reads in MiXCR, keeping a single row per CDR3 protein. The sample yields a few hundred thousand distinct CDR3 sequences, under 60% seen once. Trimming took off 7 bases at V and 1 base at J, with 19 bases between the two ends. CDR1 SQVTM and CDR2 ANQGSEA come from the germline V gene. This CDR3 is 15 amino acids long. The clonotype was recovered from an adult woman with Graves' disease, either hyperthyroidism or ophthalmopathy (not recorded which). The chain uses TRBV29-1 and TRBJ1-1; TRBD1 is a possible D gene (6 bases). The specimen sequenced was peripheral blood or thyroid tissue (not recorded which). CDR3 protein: CSATTFRDTNTEAFF. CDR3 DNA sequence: TGCAGCGCCACAACGTTCCGGGACACGAACACTGAAGCTTTCTTT.